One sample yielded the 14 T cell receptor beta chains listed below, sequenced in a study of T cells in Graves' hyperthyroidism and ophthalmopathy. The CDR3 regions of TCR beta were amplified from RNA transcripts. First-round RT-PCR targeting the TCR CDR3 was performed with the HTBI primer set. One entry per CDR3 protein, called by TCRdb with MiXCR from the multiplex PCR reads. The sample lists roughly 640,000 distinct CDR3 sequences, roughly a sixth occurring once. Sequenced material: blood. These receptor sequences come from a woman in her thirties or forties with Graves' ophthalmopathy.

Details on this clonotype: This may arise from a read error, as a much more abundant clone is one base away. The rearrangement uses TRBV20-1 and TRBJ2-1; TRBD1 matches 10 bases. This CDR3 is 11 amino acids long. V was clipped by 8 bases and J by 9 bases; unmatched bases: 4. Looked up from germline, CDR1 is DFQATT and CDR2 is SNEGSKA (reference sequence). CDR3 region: CSWDRGSEQFF. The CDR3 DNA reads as TGCAGTTGGGACAGGGGTAGTGAGCAGTTCTTC.

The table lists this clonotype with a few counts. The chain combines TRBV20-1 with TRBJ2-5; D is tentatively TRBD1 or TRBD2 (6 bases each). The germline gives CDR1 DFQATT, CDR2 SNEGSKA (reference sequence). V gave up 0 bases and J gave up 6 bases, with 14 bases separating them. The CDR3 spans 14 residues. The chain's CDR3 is CSARDLGGQKTQYF. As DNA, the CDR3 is TGCAGTGCTAGAGACCTGGGGGGACAAAAGACCCAGTACTTC.

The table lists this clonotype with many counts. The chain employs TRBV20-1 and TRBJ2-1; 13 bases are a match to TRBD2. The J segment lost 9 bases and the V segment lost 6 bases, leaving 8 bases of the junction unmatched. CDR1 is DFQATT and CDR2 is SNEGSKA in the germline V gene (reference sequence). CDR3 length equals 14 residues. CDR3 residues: CSAPGTSGTIEQFF. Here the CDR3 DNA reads TGCAGTGCCCCCGGGACTAGCGGGACTATTGAGCAGTTCTTC.

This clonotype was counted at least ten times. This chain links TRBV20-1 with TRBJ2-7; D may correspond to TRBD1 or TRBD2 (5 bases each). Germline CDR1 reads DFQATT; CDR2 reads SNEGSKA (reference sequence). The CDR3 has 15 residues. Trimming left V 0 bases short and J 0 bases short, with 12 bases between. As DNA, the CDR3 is TGCAGTGCTAGAGATCGGGGACGGAGCTCCTACGAGCAGTACTTC. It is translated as CSARDRGRSSYEQYF.

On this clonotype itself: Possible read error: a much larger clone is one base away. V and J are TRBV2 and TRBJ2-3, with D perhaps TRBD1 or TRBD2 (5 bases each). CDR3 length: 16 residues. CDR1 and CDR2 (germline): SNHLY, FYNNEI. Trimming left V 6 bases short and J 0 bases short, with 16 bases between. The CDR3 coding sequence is TGTGCCAGCAGGAGGACCGGGGCTAGGAGCACAGATACGCAGTATTTT. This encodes CASRRTGARSTDTQYF.

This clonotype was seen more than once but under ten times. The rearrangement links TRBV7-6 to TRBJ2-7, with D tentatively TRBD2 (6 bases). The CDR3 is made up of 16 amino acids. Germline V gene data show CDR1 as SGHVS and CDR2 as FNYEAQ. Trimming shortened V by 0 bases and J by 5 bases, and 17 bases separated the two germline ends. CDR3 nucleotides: TGTGCCAGCAGCTTAGCCCACTCCGGGGGAGGCCACGAGCAGTACTTC. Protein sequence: CASSLAHSGGGHEQYF.

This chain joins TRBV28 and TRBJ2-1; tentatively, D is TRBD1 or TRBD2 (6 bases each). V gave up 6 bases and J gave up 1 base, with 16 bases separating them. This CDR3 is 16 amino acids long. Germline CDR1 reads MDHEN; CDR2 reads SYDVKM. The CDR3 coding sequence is TGTGCCAGCAGCTCCCCCGAGGGGGGATCCTACAATGAGCAGTTCTTC. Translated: CASSSPEGGSYNEQFF.

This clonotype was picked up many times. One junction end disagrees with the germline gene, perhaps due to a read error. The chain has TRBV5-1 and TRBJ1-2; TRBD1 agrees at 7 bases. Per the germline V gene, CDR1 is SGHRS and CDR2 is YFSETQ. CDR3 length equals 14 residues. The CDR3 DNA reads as TGTGCCAGCAGTTTAGGACAGGCCAACTATGGCTACACCTTC. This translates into CASSLGQANYGYTF.

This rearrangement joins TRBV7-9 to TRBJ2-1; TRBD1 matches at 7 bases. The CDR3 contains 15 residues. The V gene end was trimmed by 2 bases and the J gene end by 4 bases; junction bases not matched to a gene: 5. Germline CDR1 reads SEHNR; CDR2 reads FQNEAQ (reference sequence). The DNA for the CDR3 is TGTGCCAGCAGCTTACCCGGGACAGCTTACAATGAGCAGTTCTTC. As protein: CASSLPGTAYNEQFF.

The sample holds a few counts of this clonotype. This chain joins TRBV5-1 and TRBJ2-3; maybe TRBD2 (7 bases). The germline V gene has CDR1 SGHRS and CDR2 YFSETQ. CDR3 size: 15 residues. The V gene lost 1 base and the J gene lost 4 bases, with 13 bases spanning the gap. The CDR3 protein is CASSLSGGGSDTQYF. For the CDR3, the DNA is TGCGCCAGCAGCTTGTCGGGGGGCGGGTCAGATACGCAGTATTTT. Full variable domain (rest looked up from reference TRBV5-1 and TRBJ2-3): KAGVTQTPRYLIKTRGQQVTLSCSPISGHRSVSWYQQTPGQGLQFLFEYFSETQRNKGNFPGRFSGRQFSNSRSEMNVSTLELGDSALYLCASSLSGGGSDTQYFGPGTRLTVL.

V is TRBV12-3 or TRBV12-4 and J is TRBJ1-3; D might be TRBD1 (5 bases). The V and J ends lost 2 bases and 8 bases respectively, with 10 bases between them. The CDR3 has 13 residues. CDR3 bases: TGTGCCAGCAGTTTACAGGGAGGGGACACCATATATTTT. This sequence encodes CASSLQGGDTIYF.

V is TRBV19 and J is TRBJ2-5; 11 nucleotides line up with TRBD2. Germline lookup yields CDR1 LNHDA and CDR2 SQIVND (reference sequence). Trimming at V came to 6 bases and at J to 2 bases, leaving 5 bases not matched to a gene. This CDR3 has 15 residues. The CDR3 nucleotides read TGTGCCAGTAGCCGGACTAGCGGGCAACAAGAGACCCAGTACTTC. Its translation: CASSRTSGQQETQYF.

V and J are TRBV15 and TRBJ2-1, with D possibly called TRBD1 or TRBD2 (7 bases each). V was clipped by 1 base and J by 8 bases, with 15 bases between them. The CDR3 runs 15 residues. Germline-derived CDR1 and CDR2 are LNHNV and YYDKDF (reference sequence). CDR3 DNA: TGTGCCACCAGCAGAGGGGAGGGGGCCTCGGATGAGCAGTTCTTC. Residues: CATSRGEGASDEQFF.

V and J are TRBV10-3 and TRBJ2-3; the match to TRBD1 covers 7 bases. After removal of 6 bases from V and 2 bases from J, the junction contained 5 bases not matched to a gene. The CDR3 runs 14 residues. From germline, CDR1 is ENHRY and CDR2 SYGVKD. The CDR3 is CAIRIGTVTDTQYF. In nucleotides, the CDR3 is TGTGCCATCAGGATCGGGACAGTCACAGATACGCAGTATTTT.